This TCR beta chain derives from a study of OX40 agonist ivuxolimab in advanced cancers. Overall study context: Patients with prior anti-PD-1, anti-PD-L1 or anti-CTLA-4 therapy were eligible; 40% had some.

Clones were sequenced by immunoSEQ multiplex PCR, and TCRdb holds only the in-frame ones, with some missing. The sample includes 77,000 or so clones, 80% to 95% of them seen just once. The sequencing used CD4+ or CD8+ T cells sorted from blood, collected in a trial of the OX40 agonist ivuxolimab. The TCR was taken from an adult with an advanced solid tumor such as melanoma, head and neck, liver or kidney cancer.

The CDR3 is CASISPRGNTIYF. CDR3 nucleotides: TGTGCCAGTATTTCCCCTCGAGGGAACACCATATATTTT. This chain uses TRBV19 with TRBJ1-3; D call uncertain. This CDR3 is built from 13 residues. V was cut by 7 bases and J by 7 bases, with 14 bases left in between. Germline loops: CDR1 LNHDA, CDR2 SQIVND (reference sequence).